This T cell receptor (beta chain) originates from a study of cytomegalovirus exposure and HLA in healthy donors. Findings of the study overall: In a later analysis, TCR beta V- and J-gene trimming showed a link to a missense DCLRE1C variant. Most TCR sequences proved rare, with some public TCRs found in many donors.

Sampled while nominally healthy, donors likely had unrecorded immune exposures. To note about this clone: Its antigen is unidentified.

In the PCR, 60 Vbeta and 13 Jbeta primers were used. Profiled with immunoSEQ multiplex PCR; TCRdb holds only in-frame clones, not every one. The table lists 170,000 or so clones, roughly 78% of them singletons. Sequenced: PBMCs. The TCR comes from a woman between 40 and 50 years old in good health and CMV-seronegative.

The DNA of the CDR3 is TGTGCCAGCAGCTTGAGACAGGGGGGTTATGGCTACACCTTC. Amino acid sequence: CASSLRQGGYGYTF. V and J are TRBV7-8 and TRBJ1-2, with TRBD1 identical over 9 bases. The germline V gene encodes CDR1 SGHVS and CDR2 FQNEAQ. The trim removed 3 bases at V and 5 bases at J, leaving 4 bases unmatched. The CDR3 extends over 14 amino acids.